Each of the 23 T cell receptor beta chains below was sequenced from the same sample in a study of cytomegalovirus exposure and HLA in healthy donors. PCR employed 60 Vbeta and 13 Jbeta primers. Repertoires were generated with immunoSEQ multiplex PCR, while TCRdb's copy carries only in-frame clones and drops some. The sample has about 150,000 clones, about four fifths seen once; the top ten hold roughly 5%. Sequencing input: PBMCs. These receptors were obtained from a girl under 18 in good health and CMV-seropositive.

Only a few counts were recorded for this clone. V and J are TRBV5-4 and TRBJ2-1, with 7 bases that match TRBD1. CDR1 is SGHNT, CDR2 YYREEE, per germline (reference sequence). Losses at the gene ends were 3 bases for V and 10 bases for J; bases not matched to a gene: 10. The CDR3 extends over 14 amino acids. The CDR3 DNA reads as TGTGCCAGCAGCTGGATGACAGGGTCTCGCGAGCAGTTCTTC. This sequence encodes CASSWMTGSREQFF.

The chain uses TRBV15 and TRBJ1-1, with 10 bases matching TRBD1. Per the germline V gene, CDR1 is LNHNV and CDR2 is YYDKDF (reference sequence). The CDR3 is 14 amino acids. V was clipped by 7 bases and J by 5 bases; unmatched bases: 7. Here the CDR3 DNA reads TGTGCCACCACCGGGACAGGGGATATAACTGAAGCTTTCTTT. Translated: CATTGTGDITEAFF.

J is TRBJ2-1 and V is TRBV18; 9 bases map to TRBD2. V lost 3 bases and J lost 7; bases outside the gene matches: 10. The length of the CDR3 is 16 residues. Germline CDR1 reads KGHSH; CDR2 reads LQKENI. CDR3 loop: CASSPNRAGGQNEQFF. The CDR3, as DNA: TGTGCCAGCTCACCCAACAGAGCGGGGGGCCAGAATGAGCAGTTCTTC.

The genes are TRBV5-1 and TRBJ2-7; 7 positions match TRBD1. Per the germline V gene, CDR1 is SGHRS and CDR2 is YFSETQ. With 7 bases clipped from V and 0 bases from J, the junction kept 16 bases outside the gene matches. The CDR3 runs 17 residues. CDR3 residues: CASGSGTALSSSYEQYF. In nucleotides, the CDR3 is TGCGCCAGCGGCTCCGGGACAGCCCTTTCCTCCTCCTACGAGCAGTACTTC.

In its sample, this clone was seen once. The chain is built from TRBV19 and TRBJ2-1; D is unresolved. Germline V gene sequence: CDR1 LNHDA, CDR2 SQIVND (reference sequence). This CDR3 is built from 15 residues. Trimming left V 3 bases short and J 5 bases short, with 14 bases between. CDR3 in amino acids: CASSILWATNNEQFF. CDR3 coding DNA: TGTGCCAGTAGTATTTTGTGGGCAACAAACAATGAGCAGTTCTTC.

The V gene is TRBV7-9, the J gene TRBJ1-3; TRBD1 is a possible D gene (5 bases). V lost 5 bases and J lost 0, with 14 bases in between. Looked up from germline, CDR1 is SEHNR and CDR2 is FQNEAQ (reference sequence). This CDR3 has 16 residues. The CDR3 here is CASSGVTGNSGNTIYF. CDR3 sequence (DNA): TGTGCCAGCAGCGGAGTTACAGGAAACTCTGGAAACACCATATATTTT.

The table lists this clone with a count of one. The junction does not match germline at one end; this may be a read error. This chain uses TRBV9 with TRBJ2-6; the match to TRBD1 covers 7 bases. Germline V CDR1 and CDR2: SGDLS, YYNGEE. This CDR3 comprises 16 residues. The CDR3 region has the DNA TGTGCCAGCATGACAGGGATCGGCTCTGGGGCCAACGGCCTGACTTTC. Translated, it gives CASMTGIGSGANGLTF.

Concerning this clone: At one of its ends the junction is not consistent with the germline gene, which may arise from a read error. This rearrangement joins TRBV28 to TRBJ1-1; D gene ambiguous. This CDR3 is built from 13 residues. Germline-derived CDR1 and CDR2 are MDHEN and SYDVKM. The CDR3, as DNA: TGTGCCAGTAGTTCAGTTATGAACACTGAAGCTTTCTTT. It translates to CASSSVMNTEAFF.

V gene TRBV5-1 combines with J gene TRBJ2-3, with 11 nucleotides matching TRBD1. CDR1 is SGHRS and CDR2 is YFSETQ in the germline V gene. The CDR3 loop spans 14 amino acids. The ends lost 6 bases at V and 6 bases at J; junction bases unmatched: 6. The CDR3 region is CASIGDRGLDTQYF. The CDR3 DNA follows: TGCGCCAGCATCGGGGACAGGGGGTTGGATACGCAGTATTTT.

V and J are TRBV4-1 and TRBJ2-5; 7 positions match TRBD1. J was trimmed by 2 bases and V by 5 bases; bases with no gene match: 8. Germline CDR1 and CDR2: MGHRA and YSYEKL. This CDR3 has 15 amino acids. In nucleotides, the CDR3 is TGCGCCAGCAGCGCGCTTGGGACAGCTCAAGAGACCCAGTACTTC. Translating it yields CASSALGTAQETQYF.

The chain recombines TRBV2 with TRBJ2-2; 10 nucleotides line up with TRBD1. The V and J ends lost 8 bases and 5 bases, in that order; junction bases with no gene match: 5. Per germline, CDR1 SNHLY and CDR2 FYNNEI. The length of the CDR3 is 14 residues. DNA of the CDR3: TGTGCCAGCGACAGGGGGCAGAGGACCGGGGAGCTGTTTTTT. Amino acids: CASDRGQRTGELFF.

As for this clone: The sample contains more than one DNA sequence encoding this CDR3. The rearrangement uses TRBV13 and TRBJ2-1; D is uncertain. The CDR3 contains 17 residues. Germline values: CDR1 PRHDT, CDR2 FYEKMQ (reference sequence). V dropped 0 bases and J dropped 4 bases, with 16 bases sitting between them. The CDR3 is CASSLGRPHYGYNEQFF. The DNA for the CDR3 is TGTGCCAGCAGCTTAGGCCGACCCCACTATGGGTACAATGAGCAGTTCTTC.

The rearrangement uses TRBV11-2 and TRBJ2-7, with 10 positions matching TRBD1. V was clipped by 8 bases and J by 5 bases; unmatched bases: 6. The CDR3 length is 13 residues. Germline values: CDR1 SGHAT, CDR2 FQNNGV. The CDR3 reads CASPRQGANEQYF. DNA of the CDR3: TGTGCCAGCCCCCGACAGGGGGCCAACGAGCAGTACTTC.

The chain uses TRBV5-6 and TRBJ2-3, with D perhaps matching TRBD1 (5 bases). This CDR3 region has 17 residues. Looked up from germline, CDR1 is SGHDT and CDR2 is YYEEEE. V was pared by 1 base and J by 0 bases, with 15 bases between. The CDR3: CASSLWMIGDSTDTQYF. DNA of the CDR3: TGTGCCAGCAGCTTGTGGATGATAGGGGATAGCACAGATACGCAGTATTTT.

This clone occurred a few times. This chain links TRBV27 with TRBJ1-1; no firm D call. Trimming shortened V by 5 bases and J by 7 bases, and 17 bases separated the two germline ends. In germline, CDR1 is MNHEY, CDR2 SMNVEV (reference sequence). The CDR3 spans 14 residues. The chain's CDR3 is CASSRGERRFEAFF. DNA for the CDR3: TGTGCCAGCAGTCGTGGGGAGAGGCGCTTTGAAGCTTTCTTT.

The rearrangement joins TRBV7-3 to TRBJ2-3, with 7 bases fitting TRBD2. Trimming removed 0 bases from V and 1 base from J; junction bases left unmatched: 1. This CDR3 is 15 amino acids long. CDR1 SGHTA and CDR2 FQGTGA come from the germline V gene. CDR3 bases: TGTGCCAGCAGCTTAACGGCGGGGGGCACAGATACGCAGTATTTT. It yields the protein CASSLTAGGTDTQYF.

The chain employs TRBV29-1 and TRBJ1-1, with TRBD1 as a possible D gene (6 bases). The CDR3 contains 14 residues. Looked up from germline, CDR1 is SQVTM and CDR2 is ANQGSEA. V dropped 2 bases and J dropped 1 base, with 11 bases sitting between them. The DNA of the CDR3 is TGCAGCGTTGAATTTTGGACAGAGAACACTGAAGCTTTCTTT. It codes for CSVEFWTENTEAFF.

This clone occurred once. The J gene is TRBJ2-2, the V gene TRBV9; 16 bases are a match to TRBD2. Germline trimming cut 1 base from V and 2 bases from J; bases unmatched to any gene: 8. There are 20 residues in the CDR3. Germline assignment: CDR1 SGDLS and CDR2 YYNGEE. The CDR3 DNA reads TGTGCCAGCAGCGTATATCAGGGACTAGCGGGGGGGCTCAACACCGGGGAGCTGTTTTTT. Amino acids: CASSVYQGLAGGLNTGELFF. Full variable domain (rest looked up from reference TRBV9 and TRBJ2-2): DSGVTQTPKHLITATGQRVTLRCSPRSGDLSVYWYQQSLDQGLQFLIQYYNGEERAKGNILERFSAQQFPDLHSELNLSSLELGDSALYFCASSVYQGLAGGLNTGELFFGEGSRLTVL.

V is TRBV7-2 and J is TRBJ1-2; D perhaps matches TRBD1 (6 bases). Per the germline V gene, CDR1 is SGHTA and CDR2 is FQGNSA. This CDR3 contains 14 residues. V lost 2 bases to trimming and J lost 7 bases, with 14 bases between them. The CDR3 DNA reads TGTGCCAGCAGCTTATTTACAGGGTCGGGTGGCTACACCTTC. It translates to CASSLFTGSGGYTF.

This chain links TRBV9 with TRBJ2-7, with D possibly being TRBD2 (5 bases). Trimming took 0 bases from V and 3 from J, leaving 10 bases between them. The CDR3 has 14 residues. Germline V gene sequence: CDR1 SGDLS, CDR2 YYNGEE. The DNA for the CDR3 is TGTGCCAGCAGCGTAGGTTTTACTAGCTACGAGCAGTACTTC. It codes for CASSVGFTSYEQYF.

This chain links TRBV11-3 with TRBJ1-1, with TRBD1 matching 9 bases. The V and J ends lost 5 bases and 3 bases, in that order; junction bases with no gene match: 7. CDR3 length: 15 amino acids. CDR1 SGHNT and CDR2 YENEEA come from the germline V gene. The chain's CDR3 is CASSPRDREDTEAFF. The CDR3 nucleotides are TGTGCCAGCAGCCCCAGGGACAGGGAGGACACTGAAGCTTTCTTT.

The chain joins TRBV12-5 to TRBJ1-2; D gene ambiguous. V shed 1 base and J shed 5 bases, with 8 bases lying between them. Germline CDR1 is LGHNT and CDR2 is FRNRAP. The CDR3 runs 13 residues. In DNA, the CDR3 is TGTGCTAGTGGTTTGGGCGGAGAATATGGCTACACCTTC. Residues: CASGLGGEYGYTF.

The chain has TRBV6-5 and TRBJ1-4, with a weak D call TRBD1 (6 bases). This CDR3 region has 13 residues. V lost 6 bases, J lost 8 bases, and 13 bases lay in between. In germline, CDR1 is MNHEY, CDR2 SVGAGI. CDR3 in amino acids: CASRQGIMEKLFF. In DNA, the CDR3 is TGTGCCAGCAGACAGGGTATTATGGAAAAACTGTTTTTT.